These T cell receptor beta chains were read from a single sample in a study of T cell changes during pregnancy in multiple sclerosis. Data came from immunoSEQ multiplex PCR; TCRdb stores just in-frame clones and leaves some out. This sample has more than 40,000 clones; around 94% occur once, and the top ten carry approximately 0.59%. The sequencing here drew on CD4+ T cells from peripheral blood mononuclear cells, taken in the second trimester of pregnancy. These receptors came from a female donor with multiple sclerosis, enrolled in a pregnancy study. CDR3s include the opening cysteine and the closing phenylalanine or tryptophan. D genes are given only for firm matches. Size is omitted from some rows. Given values are once, few, many or a class for expanded clones.

>NA|TRBV7-2|TRBJ2-6|NA
CASGGGTSSGANVLTF
TGTGCCAGCGGGGGGGGCACTAGCTCTGGGGCCAACGTCCTGACTTTC
>NA|TRBV7-2|TRBJ1-4|NA
CASSNRGSNEKLFF
TGTGCCAGCAGCAACCGGGGGTCTAATGAAAAACTGTTTTTT
>NA|TRBV20-1|TRBJ1-6|NA
CSAGDVGALHF
TGCAGTGCTGGAGACGTAGGGGCCCTCCACTTT
>NA|TRBV27|TRBJ1-3|NA
CASSLTGTHSGNTIYF
TGTGCCAGCAGTTTAACAGGGACCCACTCTGGAAACACCATATATTTT
>NA|TRBV19|TRBJ1-2|once
CASSAIREEANYGYTF
TGTGCCAGTAGTGCCATCAGGGAAGAAGCTAACTATGGCTACACCTTC
>TRBD1|TRBV30|TRBJ1-3|NA
CAQGAFSGNTIYF
TGTGCTCAGGGGGCTTTCTCTGGAAACACCATATATTTT
>NA|TRBV29-1|TRBJ1-2|NA
CSVIGPRADGYTF
TGCAGCGTCATCGGACCGCGGGCGGATGGCTACACCTTC
>NA|TRBV5-4|TRBJ2-4|NA
CASTIQGAKNIQYF
TGTGCCAGCACCATACAGGGTGCCAAAAACATTCAGTACTTC
>TRBD1|TRBV4-3|TRBJ2-1|NA
CASSPGGQGIPSSYNEQFF
TGCGCCAGCAGCCCAGGGGGACAGGGAATTCCTAGCTCCTACAATGAGCAGTTCTTC
>TRBD2|TRBV11-2|TRBJ2-3|once
CASSAGTSGGVDTQYF
TGTGCCAGCAGCGCCGGGACTAGCGGGGGGGTTGATACGCAGTATTTT
>NA|TRBV11-2|TRBJ1-6|NA
CASSNGAANSPLHF
TGTGCCAGCAGCAATGGGGCCGCCAATTCACCCCTCCACTTT
>TRBD2|TRBV27|TRBJ2-7|NA
CASSIAGVYEQYF
TGTGCCAGCAGCATAGCGGGGGTTTACGAGCAGTACTTC
>TRBD2|TRBV5-4|TRBJ2-3|NA
CASSLRTSGGDTQYF
TGTGCCAGCAGCTTGCGGACTAGCGGGGGGGATACGCAGTATTTT
>NA|TRBV5-1|TRBJ1-1|NA
CASSSRGGEAFF
TGCGCCAGCAGCTCTAGGGGGGGTGAAGCTTTCTTT